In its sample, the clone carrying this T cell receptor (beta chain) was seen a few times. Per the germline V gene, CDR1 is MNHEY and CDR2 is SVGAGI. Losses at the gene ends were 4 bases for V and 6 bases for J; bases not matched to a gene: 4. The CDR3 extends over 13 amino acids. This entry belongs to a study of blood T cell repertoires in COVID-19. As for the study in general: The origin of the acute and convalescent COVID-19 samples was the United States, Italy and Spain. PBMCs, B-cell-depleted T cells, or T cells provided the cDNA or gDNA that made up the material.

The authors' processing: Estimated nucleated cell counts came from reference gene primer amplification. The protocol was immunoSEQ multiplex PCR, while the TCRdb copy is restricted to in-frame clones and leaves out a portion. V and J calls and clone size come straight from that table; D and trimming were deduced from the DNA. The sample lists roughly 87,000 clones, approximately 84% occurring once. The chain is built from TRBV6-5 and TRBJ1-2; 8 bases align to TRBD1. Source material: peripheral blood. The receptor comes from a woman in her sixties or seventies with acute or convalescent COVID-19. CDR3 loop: CASSFGQGDGYTF. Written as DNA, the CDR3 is TGTGCCAGCAGTTTCGGACAGGGTGATGGCTACACCTTC.